This TCR beta chain appears in the sequencing data of a study of siplizumab effects on memory and regulatory T cells. Sequencing was performed with immunoSEQ multiplex PCR; in TCRdb, only in-frame clones are kept and a portion is missing. Of tens of thousands of clones in the sample, over 75% are singletons; the top ten hold about 0.35%. Germline CDR1 reads SGHTS; CDR2 reads YDEGEE. The V gene lost 1 base and the J gene lost 0 bases, with 13 bases spanning the gap. CDR3 length equals 17 residues. The chain couples TRBV5-8 to TRBJ2-2; D gene unclear. The sequencing sample was made of naive CD8+ T cells sorted from blood. The sequence derives from a human donor in good health. This CDR3 is CASSLRQASANTGELFF. CDR3 nucleotide sequence: TGTGCCAGCAGCTTGCGTCAGGCAAGCGCGAACACCGGGGAGCTGTTTTTT.